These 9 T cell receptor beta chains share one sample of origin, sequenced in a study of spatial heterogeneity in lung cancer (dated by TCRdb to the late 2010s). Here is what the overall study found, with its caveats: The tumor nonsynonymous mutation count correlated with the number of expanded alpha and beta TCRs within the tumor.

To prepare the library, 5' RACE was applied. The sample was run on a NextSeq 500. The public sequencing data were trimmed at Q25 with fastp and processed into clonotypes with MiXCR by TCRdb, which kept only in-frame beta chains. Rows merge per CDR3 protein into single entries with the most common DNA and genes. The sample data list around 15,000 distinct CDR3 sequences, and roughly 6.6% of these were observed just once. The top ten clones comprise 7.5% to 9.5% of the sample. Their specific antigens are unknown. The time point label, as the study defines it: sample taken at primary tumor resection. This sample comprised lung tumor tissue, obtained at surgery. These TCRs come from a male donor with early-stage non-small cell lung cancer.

In nucleotides, the CDR3 is TGTGCCAGCAGCTCATCCGGGACAGGGATACAAGAGACCCAGTACTTC. Its translation is CASSSSGTGIQETQYF. The rearrangement uses TRBV7-9 and TRBJ2-5, with 9 bases lining up with TRBD1. This CDR3 comprises 16 residues. Germline V gene lookup returns CDR1 SEHNR and CDR2 FQNEAQ (reference sequence). J gave up 2 bases and V 4 bases, and 8 bases lay outside the gene matches.

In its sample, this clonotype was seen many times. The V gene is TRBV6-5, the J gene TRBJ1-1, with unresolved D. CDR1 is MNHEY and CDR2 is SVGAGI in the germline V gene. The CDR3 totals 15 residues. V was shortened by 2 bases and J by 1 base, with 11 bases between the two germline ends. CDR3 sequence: CASSYAGVKNTEAFF. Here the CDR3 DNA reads TGTGCCAGCAGTTACGCGGGAGTAAAGAACACTGAAGCTTTCTTT.

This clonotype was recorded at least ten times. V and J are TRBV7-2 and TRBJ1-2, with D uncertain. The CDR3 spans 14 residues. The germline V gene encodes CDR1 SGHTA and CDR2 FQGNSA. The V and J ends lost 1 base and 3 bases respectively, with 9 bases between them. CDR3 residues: CASSLDPGYYGYTF. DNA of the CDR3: TGTGCCAGCAGCTTAGATCCGGGTTACTATGGCTACACCTTC. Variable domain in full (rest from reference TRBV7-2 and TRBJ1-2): GAGVSQSPSNKVTEKGKDVELRCDPISGHTALYWYRQSLGQGLEFLIYFQGNSAPDKSGLPSDRFSAERTGGSVSTLTIQRTQQEDSAVYLCASSLDPGYYGYTFGSGTRLTVV.

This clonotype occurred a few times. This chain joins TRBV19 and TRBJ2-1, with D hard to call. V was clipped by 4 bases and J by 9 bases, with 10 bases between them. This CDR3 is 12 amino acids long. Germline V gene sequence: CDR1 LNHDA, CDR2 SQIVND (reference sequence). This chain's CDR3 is CASSTNLGEQFF. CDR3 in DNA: TGTGCCAGTAGTACAAATCTGGGTGAGCAGTTCTTC.

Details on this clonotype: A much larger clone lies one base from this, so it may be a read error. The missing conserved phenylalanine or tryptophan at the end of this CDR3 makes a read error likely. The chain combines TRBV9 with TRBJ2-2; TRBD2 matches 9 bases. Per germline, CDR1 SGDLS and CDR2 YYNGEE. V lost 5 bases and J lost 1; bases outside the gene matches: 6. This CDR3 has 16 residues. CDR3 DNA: TGTGCCAGCAGTCGTAGCGGGGGCTGGAACACCGGGGAGCTGTTTTCT. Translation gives CASSRSGGWNTGELFS.

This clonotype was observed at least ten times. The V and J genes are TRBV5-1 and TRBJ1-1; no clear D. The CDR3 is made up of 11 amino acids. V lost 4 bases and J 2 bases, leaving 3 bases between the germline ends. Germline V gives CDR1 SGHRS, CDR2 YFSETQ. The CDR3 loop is CASSKNTEAFF. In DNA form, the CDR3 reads TGCGCCAGCAGCAAAAACACTGAAGCTTTCTTT.

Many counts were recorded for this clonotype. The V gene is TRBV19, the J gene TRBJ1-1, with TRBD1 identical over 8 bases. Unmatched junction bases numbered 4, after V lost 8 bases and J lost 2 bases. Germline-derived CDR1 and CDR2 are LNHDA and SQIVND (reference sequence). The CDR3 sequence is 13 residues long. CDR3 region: CASRTGRNTEAFF. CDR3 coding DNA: TGTGCCAGTCGGACAGGGCGAAACACTGAAGCTTTCTTT.

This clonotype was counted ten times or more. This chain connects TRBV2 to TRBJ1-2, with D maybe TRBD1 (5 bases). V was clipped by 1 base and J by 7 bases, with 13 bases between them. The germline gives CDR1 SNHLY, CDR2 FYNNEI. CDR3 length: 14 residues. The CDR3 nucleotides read TGTGCCAGCAGTGAAGTTCGGGGGATAGGTGGCTACACCTTC. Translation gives CASSEVRGIGGYTF.

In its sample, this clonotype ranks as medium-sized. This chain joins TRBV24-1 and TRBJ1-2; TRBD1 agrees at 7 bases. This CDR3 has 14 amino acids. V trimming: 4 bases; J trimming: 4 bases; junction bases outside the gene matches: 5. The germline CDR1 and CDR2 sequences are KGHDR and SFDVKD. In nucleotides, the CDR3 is TGTGCCACCAGTGAAGCCGGGACAGCCTATGGCTACACCTTC. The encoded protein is CATSEAGTAYGYTF.